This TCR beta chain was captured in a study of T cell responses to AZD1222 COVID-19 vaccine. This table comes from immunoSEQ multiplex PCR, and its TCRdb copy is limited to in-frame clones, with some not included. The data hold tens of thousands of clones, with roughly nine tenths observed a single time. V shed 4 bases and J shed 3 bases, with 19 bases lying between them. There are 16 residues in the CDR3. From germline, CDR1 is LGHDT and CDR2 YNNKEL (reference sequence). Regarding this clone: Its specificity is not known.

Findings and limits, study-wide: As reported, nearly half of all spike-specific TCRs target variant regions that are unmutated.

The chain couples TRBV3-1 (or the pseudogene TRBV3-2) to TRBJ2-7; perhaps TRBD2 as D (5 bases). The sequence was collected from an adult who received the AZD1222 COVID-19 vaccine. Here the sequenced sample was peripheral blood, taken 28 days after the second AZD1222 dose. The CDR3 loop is CASSLLPGSGGYEQYF. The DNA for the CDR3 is TGTGCCAGCAGCCTTCTACCGGGATCGGGTGGCTACGAGCAGTACTTC.